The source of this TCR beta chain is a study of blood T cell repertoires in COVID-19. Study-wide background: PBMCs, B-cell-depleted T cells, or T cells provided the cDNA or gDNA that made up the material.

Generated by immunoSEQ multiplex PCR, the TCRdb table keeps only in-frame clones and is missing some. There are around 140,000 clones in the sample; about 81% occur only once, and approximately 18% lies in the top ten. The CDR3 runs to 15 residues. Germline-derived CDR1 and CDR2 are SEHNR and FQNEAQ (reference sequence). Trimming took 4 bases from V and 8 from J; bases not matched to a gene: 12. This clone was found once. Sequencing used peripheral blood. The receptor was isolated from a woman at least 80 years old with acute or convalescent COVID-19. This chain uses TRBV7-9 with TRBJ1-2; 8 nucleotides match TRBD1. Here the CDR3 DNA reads TGTGCCAGCAGCTCCTACGCCGGACAGGGACGCGGCTACACCTTC. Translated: CASSSYAGQGRGYTF.